Included here is one T cell receptor beta chain sequence, with context. The target antigen is unknown. Ahead of sequencing, the ViraFEST assay grew antigen-specific CD4+ T cells using viral peptide pools. With approximately 10 days of culture completed, CD4+ T cells were isolated. Every participant took two doses of the BNT162b2 or mRNA-1273 vaccine. Cultures got half-medium changes with IL-2 on days 3 and 7. The data originate from a study of vaccination effects on CD4 cells after COVID-19. V was clipped by 4 bases and J by 6 bases, with 16 bases between them. This CDR3 contains 15 residues. The germline V gene has CDR1 SGHDN and CDR2 FVKESK. Measured with immunoSEQ multiplex PCR; TCRdb has only the in-frame clones, and not every one. The table records approximately 26,000 clones, 60% to 80% of them present only once.

This TCR was sampled from a human donor who received a COVID-19 vaccine. Some clones in this sample may be carry-over from other donors' samples. V and J are TRBV14 and TRBJ2-1, with D possibly being TRBD1 (5 bases). The material sequenced was CD4+ T cells from PBMCs cultured with SARS-CoV-2 spike peptides, taken after COVID-19 vaccination. For the CDR3, the DNA is TGTGCCAGCAGCCTTCTGGTCGACAGCCGCAATGAGCAGTTCTTC. It encodes CASSLLVDSRNEQFF. The full variable domain, with the rest looked up from reference TRBV14 and TRBJ2-1, is EAGVTQFPSHSVIEKGQTVTLRCDPISGHDNLYWYRRVMGKEIKFLLHFVKESKQDESGMPNNRFLAERTGGTYSTLKVQPAELEDSGVYFCASSLLVDSRNEQFFGPGTRLTVL.